This T cell receptor (beta chain) comes out of a study of T cell responses to AZD1222 COVID-19 vaccine. Findings and caveats of the study: Nearly half of spike-specific TCRs reportedly target variant regions that are unmutated in the B.1.351 and B.1.1.7 variants. In a largely white British group with more females than males, clonal diversity was possibly underestimated.

The table came from immunoSEQ multiplex PCR; TCRdb's copy has only in-frame clones and leaves some out. Here the sample spans about 220,000 clones, about 93% being singletons. Comment on this clone: What it binds is unknown.

The CDR3 sequence is 15 residues long. Germline V gene lookup returns CDR1 SGHKS and CDR2 YYEKEE (reference sequence). Trimming cost V 4 bases and J 0 bases, with 13 bases left between them. J is TRBJ1-1 and V is TRBV5-5, with a possible D match to TRBD1 (5 bases). The input for sequencing was peripheral blood, taken on day 0 of MenACWY control vaccination. The source of this sequence is an adult in good health. CDR3 loop: CASSPRGALNTEAFF. In DNA, the CDR3 is TGTGCCAGCAGCCCAAGAGGGGCGTTGAACACTGAAGCTTTCTTT.